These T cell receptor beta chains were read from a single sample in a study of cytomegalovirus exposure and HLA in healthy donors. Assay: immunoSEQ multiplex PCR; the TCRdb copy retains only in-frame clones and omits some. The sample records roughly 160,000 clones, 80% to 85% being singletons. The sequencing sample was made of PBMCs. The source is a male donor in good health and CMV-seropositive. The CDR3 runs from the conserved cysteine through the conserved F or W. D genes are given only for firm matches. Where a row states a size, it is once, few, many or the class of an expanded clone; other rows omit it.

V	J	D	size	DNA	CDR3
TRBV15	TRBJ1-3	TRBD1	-	TGCGCCACCGGTATTGACAGGGGGCCCGGAAACACCATATATTTT	CATGIDRGPGNTIYF
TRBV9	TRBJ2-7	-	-	TGTGCCAGCAGCTACGGACTAAACTTAGGCTACGAGCAGTACTTC	CASSYGLNLGYEQYF
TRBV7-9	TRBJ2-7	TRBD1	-	TGTGCCAGCAGCTTAGCGCGGTCGTCACAGGGGTACGAGCAGTACTTC	CASSLARSSQGYEQYF
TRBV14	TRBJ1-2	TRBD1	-	TGTGCCAGCAGCCCCCTCGGGCGGGACAGGGGATTTTATGGCTACACCTTC	CASSPLGRDRGFYGYTF
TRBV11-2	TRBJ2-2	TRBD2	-	TGTGCCAGCAGCTTAGTGGTGACTAGCGGGAGGACCGGGGAGCTGTTTTTT	CASSLVVTSGRTGELFF
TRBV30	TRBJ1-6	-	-	TGTGCCTGGAGTCTCAATTCACCCCTCCACTTT	CAWSLNSPLHF
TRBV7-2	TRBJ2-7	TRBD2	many	TGTGCCAGTGGACTCCCGGGACTAGCGAAAGAGCAGTACTTC	CASGLPGLAKEQYF
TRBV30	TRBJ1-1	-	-	TGTGCCCGCGGGGGGAACACTGAAGCTTTCTTT	CARGGNTEAFF
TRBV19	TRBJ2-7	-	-	TGTGCCAGTAGCATTCCCCGGGACACCCACGAGCAGTACTTC	CASSIPRDTHEQYF
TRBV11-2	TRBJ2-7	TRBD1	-	TGTGCCAGCAGCTCTAGGGACAGGGCCCCCTACGAGCAGTACTTC	CASSSRDRAPYEQYF
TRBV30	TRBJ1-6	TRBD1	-	TGTGCCTGGGGAAAAGCCCGATTGGGACAGGGAAGCAATTCACCCCTCCACTTT	CAWGKARLGQGSNSPLHF
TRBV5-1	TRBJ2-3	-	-	TGCGCCAGCAGCTTGATTGGGGGAGGTTCGGCAGATACGCAGTATTTT	CASSLIGGGSADTQYF
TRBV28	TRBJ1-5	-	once	TGTGCCAGCAGCTTACAGGGTGAGGACAATCAGCCCCAGCATTTT	CASSLQGEDNQPQHF
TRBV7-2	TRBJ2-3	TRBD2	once	TGTGCCAGCAGCTTAGCGCGGAGCGGGGGGGAAGGGACGCAGTATTTT	CASSLARSGGEGTQYF
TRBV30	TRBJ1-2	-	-	TGTGCCTGGAAGCGCGGGGGGGGATTAGAGTATGGCTACACCTTC	CAWKRGGGLEYGYTF
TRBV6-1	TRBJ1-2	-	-	TGTGCCAGCAGTGACTTGACAGGAACTGGCTACACCTTC	CASSDLTGTGYTF
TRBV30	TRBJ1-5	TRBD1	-	TGTGCCTGGGCAGGGGGCGCGGAGCAGCCCCAGCATTTT	CAWAGGAEQPQHF
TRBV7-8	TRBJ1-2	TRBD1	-	TGTGCCAGCAGCGGAGACAGGGGGCTCCGCTCTAACTATGGCTACACCTTC	CASSGDRGLRSNYGYTF
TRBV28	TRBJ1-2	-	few	TGTGCCAGCAGTTTAATCGCGGGTAACTATGGCTACACCTTC	CASSLIAGNYGYTF
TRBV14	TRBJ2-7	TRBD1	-	TGTGCCAGCAGCCAAGGGTTAGGGGGCCACGAGCAGTACTTC	CASSQGLGGHEQYF
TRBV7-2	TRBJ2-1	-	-	TGTGCCAGCAGCTCCCACGGGACACTGGGGAATGAGCAGTTCTTC	CASSSHGTLGNEQFF
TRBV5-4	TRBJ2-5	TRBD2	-	TGTGCCAGCAGCCCGCGGACTAGCGGGTACCAAGAGACCCAGTACTTC	CASSPRTSGYQETQYF
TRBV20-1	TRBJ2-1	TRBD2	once	TGCAGTGCTAGGCGGGAGGTGGGTTTCTTC	CSARREVGFF